A selection of T cell receptor beta chains follows, all from one sample in a study of blood T cell repertoires in COVID-19. Clones were sequenced by immunoSEQ multiplex PCR, and TCRdb holds only the in-frame ones, with some missing. The data contain under 200,000 clones, approximately 91% of them singletons. The sequenced material came from peripheral blood. These receptors were taken from a man between 18 and 29 years old with acute or convalescent COVID-19. Both conserved end residues are part of each CDR3. The D gene is left open where the match is weak. Some rows mark clone size as missing; the rest say once, few, many or name a class of expanded clone.

J	D	V	size	CDR3	DNA
TRBJ1-1	TRBD1	TRBV4-1	NA	CASSLGQGARAFF	TGCGCCAGCAGCCTCGGACAGGGGGCAAGAGCTTTCTTT
TRBJ2-1	TRBD2	TRBV30	NA	CAWDVGVAGHNEQFF	TGTGCCTGGGACGTCGGGGTAGCGGGGCACAATGAGCAGTTCTTC
TRBJ2-2	TRBD1	TRBV25-1	NA	CASSDPRTGNTGELFF	TGTGCCAGCAGTGACCCCAGGACAGGGAACACCGGGGAGCTGTTTTTT
TRBJ2-7	TRBD2	TRBV5-1	NA	CASSLAGGAYEQYF	TGCGCCAGCAGCTTGGCCGGGGGGGCCTACGAGCAGTACTTC
TRBJ2-7	NA	TRBV5-6	NA	CASSLVWGTRYEQYF	TGTGCCAGCAGCTTGGTGTGGGGGACACGCTACGAGCAGTACTTC
TRBJ1-2	NA	TRBV5-4	NA	CASSLVAGNSGYTF	TGTGCCAGCAGCTTGGTGGCAGGGAATAGTGGCTACACCTTC
TRBJ2-2	NA	TRBV10-2	NA	CASSEGHLNTGELFF	TGCGCCAGCAGTGAGGGGCACCTAAACACCGGGGAGCTGTTTTTT
TRBJ1-5	NA	TRBV2	NA	CASSERRDSNQPQHF	TGTGCCAGCAGTGAAAGGAGGGATAGCAATCAGCCCCAGCATTTT
TRBJ2-1	TRBD2	TRBV20-1	NA	CSASRTSPYNEQFF	TGCAGTGCTAGTAGGACTAGCCCCTACAATGAGCAGTTCTTC
TRBJ2-3	TRBD2	TRBV2	NA	CASRRLAGSTDTQYF	TGTGCCAGCCGACGACTAGCGGGGAGCACAGATACGCAGTATTTT
TRBJ1-1	TRBD1	TRBV14	NA	CASSPADRPNTEAFF	TGTGCCAGCAGCCCAGCGGACAGGCCCAACACTGAAGCTTTCTTT
TRBJ2-7	TRBD2	TRBV5-6	NA	CASSLVASGAYEQYF	TGTGCCAGCAGCTTGGTGGCTAGCGGCGCCTACGAGCAGTACTTC
TRBJ2-7	TRBD1	TRBV24-1	NA	CATSDSTGVYEQYF	TGTGCCACCAGTGATTCGACAGGGGTTTACGAGCAGTACTTC
TRBJ2-3	NA	TRBV24-1	NA	CATKKTGTDTQYF	TGTGCCACTAAAAAAACAGGTACAGATACGCAGTATTTT
TRBJ2-2	NA	TRBV3-1/TRBV3-2	NA	CASSPAGWSTGELFF	TGTGCCAGCAGCCCGGCCGGGTGGAGCACCGGGGAGCTGTTTTTT
TRBJ2-3	NA	TRBV7-2	NA	CASSLGIYPTDTQYF	TGTGCCAGCAGCTTAGGCATCTACCCCACAGATACGCAGTATTTT
TRBJ1-2	NA	TRBV7-9	NA	CASSSEDGYTF	TGTGCCAGCAGCTCGGAGGATGGCTACACCTTC
TRBJ2-1	TRBD2	TRBV27	NA	CASSVTSGLGNEQFF	TGTGCCAGCAGTGTTACTAGCGGGCTAGGGAATGAGCAGTTCTTC
TRBJ2-2	NA	TRBV10-1	NA	CASTRDRTGELFF	TGCGCCAGCACCAGGGATCGGACCGGGGAGCTGTTTTTT
TRBJ2-1	TRBD2	TRBV11-2	NA	CASSRTSGGTYNEQFF	TGTGCCAGCAGCCGGACTAGCGGGGGTACCTACAATGAGCAGTTCTTC
TRBJ2-6	TRBD1	TRBV7-8	once	CANRPGTGFSGANVLTF	TGTGCCAACCGTCCCGGGACAGGGTTCTCTGGGGCCAACGTCCTGACTTTC
TRBJ2-1	NA	TRBV19	NA	CASRREAGYNEQFF	TGTGCCAGTAGAAGGGAGGCGGGATACAATGAGCAGTTCTTC
TRBJ1-2	TRBD1	TRBV19	NA	CASSIGAPGGATGYTF	TGTGCCAGTAGTATCGGAGCCCCAGGGGGCGCGACCGGCTACACCTTC